One sample yielded the 2 T cell receptor beta chains listed below, sequenced in a study of cytomegalovirus exposure and HLA in healthy donors. The table came from immunoSEQ multiplex PCR; TCRdb's copy has only in-frame clones and leaves some out. The sample yields about 250,000 clones, about 90% seen once. Sequenced input: PBMCs. These TCRs come from a man between 18 and 35 years old in good health and CMV-seropositive.

This rearrangement joins TRBV5-1 to TRBJ1-2; possible D gene TRBD1, 6 bases. The CDR3 loop spans 18 amino acids. Germline assignment: CDR1 SGHRS and CDR2 YFSETQ. Trimming removed 0 bases from V and 7 bases from J, with 25 bases in between. CDR3 amino acids: CASSLAGGALEWDSGYTF. CDR3 DNA sequence: TGCGCCAGCAGCTTGGCCGGGGGGGCGCTAGAATGGGACTCTGGCTACACCTTC.

The chain carries TRBV2 and TRBJ1-5; no clear D. The CDR3 extends over 14 amino acids. The germline V gene has CDR1 SNHLY and CDR2 FYNNEI. With 6 bases removed from V and 3 bases from J, the gap between germline ends came to 12 bases. CDR3 protein: CASSGSFYNQPQHF. The CDR3 DNA is TGTGCCAGCAGCGGATCGTTCTACAATCAGCCCCAGCATTTT.